The 28 T cell receptor beta chains in this list originate from one sample, sequenced in a study of molecular identifiers for immune sequencing clone quantification. TCRdb recomputed calls from the PCR reads with MiXCR, one row per CDR3 protein. The sample includes about 510,000 distinct CDR3 sequences, roughly 23% of them seen just once. Sequencing was performed on naive CD8+ T cells from blood, with Jurkat cell RNA spiked in. This sample's subset: FACS-sorted CD8+CD4-CCR7+CD45RA+ naive T cells. Receptors were obtained from a human donor in good health. Some libraries in this study had Jurkat cell RNA spiked in.

J is TRBJ2-7 and V is TRBV7-2, with 7 bases matching TRBD2. The V gene's germline CDR1 is SGHTA and CDR2 FQGNSA. J lost 2 bases, V lost 5 bases, and 3 bases had no gene match. This CDR3 region has 13 residues. The DNA of the CDR3 is TGTGCCAGCAGCACTAGCGCTACCTACGAGCAGTACTTC. Protein: CASSTSATYEQYF.

V gene TRBV30 combines with J gene TRBJ1-1; D remains unclear. The V and J ends lost 3 bases and 4 bases respectively, with 6 bases between them. Per the germline V gene, CDR1 is GTSNPN and CDR2 is SVGIG (reference sequence). This CDR3 region has 11 residues. The DNA of the CDR3 is TGTGCCTGGAGGCTGAGCACTGAAGCTTTCTTT. Translating it yields CAWRLSTEAFF.

The sample holds many counts of this clonotype. J is TRBJ2-7 and V is TRBV7-2; 8 positions match TRBD1. Per germline, CDR1 SGHTA and CDR2 FQGNSA. The CDR3 spans 12 residues. The ends lost 5 bases at V and 7 bases at J; junction bases unmatched: 4. The CDR3 here is CASSTGGVEQYF. CDR3 bases: TGTGCCAGCAGCACAGGGGGAGTGGAGCAGTACTTC.

This clonotype has a count of ten or more. The CDR3 sequence is CASSLSAGAREAFF. The CDR3 DNA reads TGTGCCAGCAGTTTATCGGCAGGGGCCCGTGAAGCTTTCTTT. This rearrangement joins TRBV27 to TRBJ1-1; D is possibly TRBD1 (6 bases). Germline CDR1 and CDR2: MNHEY and SMNVEV (reference sequence). V lost 0 bases and J lost 7, with 12 bases in between. The CDR3 consists of 14 residues.

This clonotype was seen more than once but under ten times. In DNA form, the CDR3 reads TGTGCCAGCAGCCTACAGGGGAAGAGGGACATTCAGTACTTC. Translating it yields CASSLQGKRDIQYF. The chain carries TRBV7-9 and TRBJ2-4; 7 bases match TRBD1. CDR3 length equals 14 residues. Germline CDR1 SEHNR, CDR2 FQNEAQ (reference sequence). Trimming cost V 5 bases and J 8 bases; bases outside gene matches: 9.

Only a few counts were recorded for this clonotype. The gene calls are TRBV19 and TRBJ2-7, with a weak D call TRBD2 (5 bases). Trimming removed 4 bases at V and 0 bases at J, with 7 bases between. Germline V CDR1 and CDR2: LNHDA, SQIVND (reference sequence). The CDR3 has 13 amino acids. In DNA form, the CDR3 reads TGTGCCAGTAGTACTAGCAGCTCCTACGAGCAGTACTTC. Translating it yields CASSTSSSYEQYF.

The genes are TRBV15 and TRBJ1-3; D is perhaps TRBD1 (6 bases). In germline, CDR1 is LNHNV, CDR2 YYDKDF (reference sequence). Trimming cost V 5 bases and J 9 bases, with 14 bases left between them. CDR3 length: 13 amino acids. DNA for the CDR3: TGTGCCACCAGCTCGAGGACAGCTCGCACCATATATTTT. Residues: CATSSRTARTIYF.

This chain uses TRBV15 with TRBJ2-3, with a weak D call TRBD2 (5 bases). V was shortened by 3 bases and J by 10 bases, with 20 bases between the two germline ends. The CDR3 covers 15 residues. The germline CDR1 and CDR2 sequences are LNHNV and YYDKDF (reference sequence). CDR3 DNA sequence: TGTGCCACCAGCAGGGAGGAGGACCCCCCTTATGCGCAGTATTTT. This encodes CATSREEDPPYAQYF.

This clonotype was seen at least ten times. This rearrangement joins TRBV2 to TRBJ1-1; tentatively, D is TRBD1 (6 bases). Germline V gene lookup returns CDR1 SNHLY and CDR2 FYNNEI. V shed 3 bases and J shed 5 bases, with 16 bases lying between them. The CDR3 contains 15 residues. The CDR3 reads CASSERGGGGTEAFF. CDR3 coding DNA: TGTGCCAGCAGTGAGAGAGGGGGGGGTGGGACTGAAGCTTTCTTT.

The chain couples TRBV14 to TRBJ1-2; TRBD1 is a possible D gene (5 bases). The CDR3 consists of 15 residues. V lost 4 bases and J lost 4, with 16 bases in between. Germline CDR1 and CDR2: SGHDN and FVKESK. The CDR3 region is CASSLAGNSFYGYTF. In nucleotides, the CDR3 is TGTGCCAGCAGCCTGGCAGGGAACTCTTTCTATGGCTACACCTTC.

Concerning this clonotype: A read error may produce the germline difference seen at one junction end. The J gene is TRBJ2-3, the V gene TRBV5-1; maybe TRBD2 (5 bases). Germline values: CDR1 SGHRS, CDR2 YFSETQ. The CDR3 covers 15 residues. The CDR3 spells CASSLVGDSTDAQYF. The CDR3, as DNA: TGCGCCAGCAGCTTGGTCGGGGATAGCACAGATGCGCAGTATTTT.

This clonotype was observed once. The chain recombines TRBV24-1 with TRBJ2-1; TRBD2 might be the D (6 bases). The CDR3 consists of 14 residues. Trimming cost V 9 bases and J 5 bases, with 16 bases left between them. Germline CDR1 reads KGHDR; CDR2 reads SFDVKD. Here the CDR3 reads CATLHRDSHNEQFF. CDR3 coding DNA: TGTGCCACCCTCCACCGGGACTCACACAATGAGCAGTTCTTC.

This clonotype showed up just once. With a much larger clone just one base away, this may be a read error. This CDR3 is missing its conserved last phenylalanine or tryptophan, likely due to a read error. The chain couples TRBV7-9 to TRBJ1-1; the D is unclear. Trimming shortened V by 8 bases and J by 4 bases, and 11 bases separated the two germline ends. The CDR3 totals 12 residues. Germline lookup yields CDR1 SEHNR and CDR2 FQNEAQ (reference sequence). The CDR3 coding sequence is TGTGCCAGCGAAGGGTTTACCACTGAAGCTTTCTCT. It encodes CASEGFTTEAFS.

This clonotype was observed at least ten times. The chain carries TRBV7-8 and TRBJ1-5; D perhaps matches TRBD1 (6 bases). V was clipped by 5 bases and J by 0 bases, with 11 bases between them. Germline assignment: CDR1 SGHVS and CDR2 FQNEAQ. This CDR3 has 15 amino acids. CDR3 bases: TGTGCCAGCAGCACCGGGACAATTAGCAATCAGCCCCAGCATTTT. Translation gives CASSTGTISNQPQHF.

About this clonotype itself: Since a much larger clone is just one base distant, this may be a read error. This chain joins TRBV9 and TRBJ2-2, with D possibly TRBD1 on 6 matching bases. Per germline, CDR1 SGDLS and CDR2 YYNGEE. The CDR3 length is 17 residues. CDR3 nucleotides: TGTGCCAGCAGCGTCCGACAGGACCACACCCACACCGGGGAGCTGGTTTTT. Translation: CASSVRQDHTHTGELVF.

Concerning this clonotype: In this CDR3 the conserved last residue, phenylalanine or tryptophan, is missing, so a read error is likely. V and J are TRBV6-2 or TRBV6-3 and TRBJ1-1; D not certain. The CDR3 is made up of 15 amino acids. V lost 6 bases and J 1 base, leaving 15 bases between the germline ends. Germline V gives CDR1 MNHEY, CDR2 SVGEGT. The CDR3 region has the DNA TGTGCCAGCAGCCCCGGTGCTATGTCGAACACTGAAGCTTTCTCT. This gives the protein CASSPGAMSNTEAFS.

The chain employs TRBV20-1 and TRBJ2-7, with 7 positions matching TRBD1. Germline-derived CDR1 and CDR2 are DFQATT and SNEGSKA (reference sequence). This CDR3 is 13 amino acids long. Trimming removed 3 bases from V and 5 bases from J; junction bases left unmatched: 7. In DNA form, the CDR3 reads TGCAGTGCTAGGGCGACAGGGTACCACGAGCAGTACTTC. Residues: CSARATGYHEQYF.

Ten or more counts support this clonotype. This chain connects TRBV6-2 or TRBV6-3 to TRBJ2-4, with unresolved D. Looked up from germline, CDR1 is MNHEY and CDR2 is SVGEGT. The ends were cut back, 0 bases at V and 16 bases at J, with 16 bases in the middle. CDR3 length equals 13 residues. The CDR3 bases are TGTGCCAGCAGTTACTCGGATGGCGCGCATCAATACTTC. Amino acid sequence: CASSYSDGAHQYF.

This clonotype was recorded at least ten times. The chain is built from TRBV9 and TRBJ2-7; D may match TRBD1 or TRBD2 (5 bases each). The CDR3 loop spans 14 amino acids. Trimming shortened V by 3 bases and J by 4 bases, and 14 bases separated the two germline ends. Germline V gives CDR1 SGDLS, CDR2 YYNGEE. The CDR3 is CASSAAGSGYEQYF. In DNA, the CDR3 is TGTGCCAGCAGCGCCGCAGGGAGCGGATACGAGCAGTACTTC.

Regarding this clonotype: Being one base from a much bigger clone, this may be a read error. The genes are TRBV4-1 and TRBJ1-1; D is uncertain. Trimming shortened V by 4 bases and J by 3 bases, and 15 bases separated the two germline ends. Per germline, CDR1 MGHRA and CDR2 YSYEKL. The CDR3 is made up of 15 amino acids. CDR3 nucleotides: TGCGCCAGCAGCCCCAACCCGAGACCCTACACTGAAGCTTTCTTT. Its protein product is CASSPNPRPYTEAFF.

To note about this clonotype: The junction does not match germline at one end; this may be a read error. The chain links TRBV19 to TRBJ2-2; 8 nucleotides agree with TRBD1. Germline values: CDR1 LNHDA, CDR2 SQIVND (reference sequence). This CDR3 has 15 amino acids. The chain's CDR3 is CASSLRQGNTGKLFF. DNA of the CDR3: TGTGCCAGTAGTCTAAGACAGGGGAACACCGGGAAGCTGTTTTTT.

This clonotype came up many times. The CDR3 loop is CASSQEAGGSQETQYF. The CDR3 nucleotides read TGCGCCAGCAGCCAAGAAGCGGGGGGATCACAAGAGACCCAGTACTTC. This chain links TRBV4-1 with TRBJ2-5, with 9 bases aligning to TRBD2. The CDR3 length is 16 residues. CDR1 MGHRA and CDR2 YSYEKL come from the germline V gene. After removal of 0 bases from V and 2 bases from J, the junction contained 4 bases not matched to a gene.

In this sample, this clonotype turned up many times. V usage is TRBV30 and J usage is TRBJ2-2; D unclear. Trimming left V 1 base short and J 0 bases short, with 3 bases between. This CDR3 is 13 amino acids long. Germline CDR1 is GTSNPN and CDR2 is SVGIG (reference sequence). Here the CDR3 reads CAWSGANTGELFF. The CDR3 nucleotides are TGTGCCTGGAGTGGGGCGAACACCGGGGAGCTGTTTTTT.

This clonotype appeared many times. The J gene is TRBJ2-7, the V gene TRBV28, with 14 bases fitting TRBD2. Germline-derived CDR1 and CDR2 are MDHEN and SYDVKM. Trimming took 6 bases from V and 7 from J; bases not matched to a gene: 8. The CDR3 runs 15 residues. The CDR3 nucleotides are TGTGCCAGCAGGGATCCGGGACTAGCGGGAGAAGAGCAGTACTTC. The encoded protein is CASRDPGLAGEEQYF. The variable domain in full, completed from reference TRBV28 and TRBJ2-7, reads DVKVTQSSRYLVKRTGEKVFLECVQDMDHENMFWYRQDPGLGLRLIYFSYDVKMKEKGDIPEGYSVSREKKERFSLILESASTNQTSMYLCASRDPGLAGEEQYFGPGTRLTVT.

The chain joins TRBV29-1 to TRBJ2-3, with 9 bases identical to TRBD2. V was clipped by 6 bases and J by 8 bases; unmatched bases: 15. Per germline, CDR1 SQVTM and CDR2 ANQGSEA. The CDR3 consists of 15 residues. CDR3 sequence reads: CSVGGYSGSIVTQYF. The DNA of the CDR3 is TGCAGCGTGGGGGGGTATAGCGGGAGTATTGTTACGCAGTATTTT.

In its sample, this clonotype was seen many times. J is TRBJ2-1 and V is TRBV4-1, with 10 bases fitting TRBD2. The length of the CDR3 is 15 residues. Per germline, CDR1 MGHRA and CDR2 YSYEKL. V was pared by 2 bases and J by 8 bases, with 6 bases of the junction left unmatched. The CDR3 DNA reads as TGCGCCAGCAGCCAACTAGCGGGGGCGGATTATGAGCAGTTCTTC. Encoded protein: CASSQLAGADYEQFF.

This clonotype was counted ten times or more. The chain recombines TRBV14 with TRBJ1-1, with TRBD1 identical over 8 bases. The V gene's germline CDR1 is SGHDN and CDR2 FVKESK. The CDR3 covers 13 residues. V gave up 4 bases and J gave up 6 bases; unmatched junction bases: 4. The chain's CDR3 is CASSLDRGAEAFF. The CDR3 DNA reads TGTGCCAGCAGCCTCGACAGGGGAGCTGAAGCTTTCTTT.

The table lists this clonotype with many counts. The gene calls are TRBV4-1 and TRBJ2-3, with 9 bases that match TRBD2. This CDR3 contains 16 residues. V gave up 2 bases and J gave up 2 bases; unmatched junction bases: 5. The germline V gene encodes CDR1 MGHRA and CDR2 YSYEKL. Written as DNA, the CDR3 is TGCGCCAGCAGCCAACCCGGGACTAGCCTCACAGATACGCAGTATTTT. This sequence encodes CASSQPGTSLTDTQYF.